This T cell receptor beta chain originates from a study of STAT5B mutations in CD4+ large granular lymphocyte leukemia. CDR1 and CDR2 (germline): MDHEN, SYDVKM. CDR3 length: 14 residues. V dropped 4 bases and J dropped 2 bases, with 9 bases sitting between them. Study-level findings and limits: TRBV06-family usage was enriched in top patient clones (8/27) versus controls (2/35). No patients shared main leukemic clonotypes, though 20% to 25% appeared at low frequency elsewhere.

Assay: immunoSEQ multiplex PCR; the TCRdb copy retains only in-frame clones and omits some. The top ten clones hold 4% to 5.5% of a sample with over 25,000 clones, 85% of them seen once. Note on this clone: The antigen is not known.

The V gene is TRBV28, the J gene TRBJ1-5; perhaps TRBD1 as D (5 bases). The TCR was taken from a human donor in good health. Specimen: CD4+ T cells from blood buffy coats. The DNA of the CDR3 is TGTGCCAGCAGTTATTTACAGGGCAATCAGCCCCAGCATTTT. As protein: CASSYLQGNQPQHF.